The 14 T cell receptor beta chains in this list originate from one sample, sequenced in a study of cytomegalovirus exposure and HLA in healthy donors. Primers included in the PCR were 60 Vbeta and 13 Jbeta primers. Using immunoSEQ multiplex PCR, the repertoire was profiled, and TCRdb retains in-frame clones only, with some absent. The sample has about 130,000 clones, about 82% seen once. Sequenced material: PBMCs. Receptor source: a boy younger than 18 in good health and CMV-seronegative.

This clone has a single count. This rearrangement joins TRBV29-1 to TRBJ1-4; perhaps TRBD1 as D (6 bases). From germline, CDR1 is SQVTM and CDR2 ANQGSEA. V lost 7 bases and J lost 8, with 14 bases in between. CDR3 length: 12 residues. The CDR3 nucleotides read TGCAGCGGATCCTTGACAGGAGAAAAACTGTTTTTT. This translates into CSGSLTGEKLFF.

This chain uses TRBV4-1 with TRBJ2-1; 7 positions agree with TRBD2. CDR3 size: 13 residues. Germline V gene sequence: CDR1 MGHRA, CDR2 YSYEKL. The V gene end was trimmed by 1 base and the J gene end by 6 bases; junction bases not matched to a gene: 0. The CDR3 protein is CASSQASGNEQFF. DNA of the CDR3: TGCGCCAGCAGCCAAGCTAGCGGCAATGAGCAGTTCTTC.

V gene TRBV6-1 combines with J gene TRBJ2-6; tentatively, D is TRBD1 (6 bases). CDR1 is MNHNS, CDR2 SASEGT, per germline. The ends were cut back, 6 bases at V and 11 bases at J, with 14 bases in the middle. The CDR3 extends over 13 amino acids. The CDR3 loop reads CASRRPSGDVLTF. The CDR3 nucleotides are TGTGCCAGCAGGCGACCCTCAGGGGACGTCCTGACTTTC.

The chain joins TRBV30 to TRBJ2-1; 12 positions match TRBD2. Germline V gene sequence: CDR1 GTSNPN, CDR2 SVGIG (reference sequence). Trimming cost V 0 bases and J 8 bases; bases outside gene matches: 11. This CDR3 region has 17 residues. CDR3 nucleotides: TGTGCCTGGAGTGTCGCCTGGACTAGCGGGATCGTGGATGAGCAGTTCTTC. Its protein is CAWSVAWTSGIVDEQFF.

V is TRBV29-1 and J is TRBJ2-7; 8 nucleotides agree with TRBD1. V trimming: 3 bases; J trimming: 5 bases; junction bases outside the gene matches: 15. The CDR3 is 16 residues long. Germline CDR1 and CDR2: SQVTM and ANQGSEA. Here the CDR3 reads CSVDGTDRGGGHEQYF. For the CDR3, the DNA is TGCAGCGTTGATGGGACCGACAGGGGCGGAGGGCACGAGCAGTACTTC.

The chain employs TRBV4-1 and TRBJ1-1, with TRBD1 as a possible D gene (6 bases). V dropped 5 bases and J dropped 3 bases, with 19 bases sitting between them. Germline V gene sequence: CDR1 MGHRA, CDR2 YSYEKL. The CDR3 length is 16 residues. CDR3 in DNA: TGCGCCAGCAGCTTAACAGGGAGAACCATGGACACTGAAGCTTTCTTT. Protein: CASSLTGRTMDTEAFF.

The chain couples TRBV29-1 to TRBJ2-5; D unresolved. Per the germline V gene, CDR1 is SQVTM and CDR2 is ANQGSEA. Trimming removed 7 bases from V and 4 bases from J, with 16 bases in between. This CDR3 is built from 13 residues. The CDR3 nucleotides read TGCAGCGCCAGGCGTGGCAACCCAGAGACCCAGTACTTC. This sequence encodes CSARRGNPETQYF.

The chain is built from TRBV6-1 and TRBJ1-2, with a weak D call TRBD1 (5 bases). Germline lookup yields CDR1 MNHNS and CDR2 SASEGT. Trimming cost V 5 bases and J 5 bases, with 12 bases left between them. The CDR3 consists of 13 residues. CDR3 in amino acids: CASSPGIGYGYTF. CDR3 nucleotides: TGTGCCAGCAGTCCAGGGATTGGGTATGGCTACACCTTC.

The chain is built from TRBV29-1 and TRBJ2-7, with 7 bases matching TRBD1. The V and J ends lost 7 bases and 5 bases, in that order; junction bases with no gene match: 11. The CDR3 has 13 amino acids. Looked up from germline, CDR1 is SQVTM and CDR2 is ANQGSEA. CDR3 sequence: CSAYRGPEHEQYF. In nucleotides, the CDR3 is TGCAGCGCTTACAGGGGACCCGAGCACGAGCAGTACTTC.

The CDR3 DNA is TGCAGCGTTGATGGGACAGGGGCCTACGAGCAGTACTTC. Translation: CSVDGTGAYEQYF. The chain employs TRBV29-1 and TRBJ2-7; 10 bases are a match to TRBD1. This CDR3 contains 13 residues. The ends lost 3 bases at V and 2 bases at J; junction bases unmatched: 1. Germline V gene lookup returns CDR1 SQVTM and CDR2 ANQGSEA.

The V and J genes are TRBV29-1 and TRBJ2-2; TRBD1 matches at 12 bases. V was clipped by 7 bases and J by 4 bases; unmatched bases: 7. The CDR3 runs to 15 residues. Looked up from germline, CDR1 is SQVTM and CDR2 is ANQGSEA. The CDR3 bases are TGCAGCGCGGGGCGGGGACAGGGGGCCACCGGGGAGCTGTTTTTT. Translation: CSAGRGQGATGELFF.

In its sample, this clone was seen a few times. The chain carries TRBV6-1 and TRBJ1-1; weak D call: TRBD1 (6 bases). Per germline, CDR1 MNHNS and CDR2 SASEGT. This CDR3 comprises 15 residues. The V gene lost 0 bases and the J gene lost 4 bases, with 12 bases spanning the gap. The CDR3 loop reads CASSEARQGFTEAFF. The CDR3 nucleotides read TGTGCCAGCAGTGAAGCGCGTCAGGGGTTCACTGAAGCTTTCTTT.

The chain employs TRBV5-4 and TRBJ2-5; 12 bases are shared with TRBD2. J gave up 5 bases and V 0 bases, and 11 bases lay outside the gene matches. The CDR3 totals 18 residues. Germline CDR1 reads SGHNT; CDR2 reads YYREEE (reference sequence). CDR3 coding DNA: TGTGCCAGCAGCTTGGTACCTAGCGGGAGGGTTACAGGGGAGACCCAGTACTTC. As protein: CASSLVPSGRVTGETQYF.

CDR3 bases: TGTGCCAGCAGTGAAGGGGCAGAAGAGACCCAGTACTTC. This codes for CASSEGAEETQYF. The chain employs TRBV25-1 and TRBJ2-5, with a tentative D call TRBD1 (5 bases). The CDR3 has 13 residues. Trimming left V 2 bases short and J 3 bases short, with 7 bases between. CDR1 is MGHDK and CDR2 is SYGVNS in the germline V gene.